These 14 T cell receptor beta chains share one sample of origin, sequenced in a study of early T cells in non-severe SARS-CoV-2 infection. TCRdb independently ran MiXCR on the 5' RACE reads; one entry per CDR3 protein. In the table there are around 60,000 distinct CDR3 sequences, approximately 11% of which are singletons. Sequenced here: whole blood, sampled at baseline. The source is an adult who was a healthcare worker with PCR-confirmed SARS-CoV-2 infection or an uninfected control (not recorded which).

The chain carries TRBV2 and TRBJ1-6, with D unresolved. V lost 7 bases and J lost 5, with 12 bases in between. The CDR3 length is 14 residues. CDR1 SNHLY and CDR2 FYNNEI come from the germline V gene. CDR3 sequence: CASKATSNNSPLHF. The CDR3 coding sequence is TGTGCCAGCAAAGCCACGTCCAATAATTCACCCCTCCACTTT.

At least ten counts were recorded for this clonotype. The CDR3 loop reads CASSLQGWGEQFF. The CDR3 nucleotides are TGTGCCAGCAGCTTACAGGGCTGGGGTGAGCAGTTCTTC. This chain uses TRBV7-9 with TRBJ2-1; TRBD1 might be the D (5 bases). CDR3 length: 13 residues. Per the germline V gene, CDR1 is SEHNR and CDR2 is FQNEAQ (reference sequence). Trimming took 2 bases from V and 9 from J, leaving 11 bases between them.

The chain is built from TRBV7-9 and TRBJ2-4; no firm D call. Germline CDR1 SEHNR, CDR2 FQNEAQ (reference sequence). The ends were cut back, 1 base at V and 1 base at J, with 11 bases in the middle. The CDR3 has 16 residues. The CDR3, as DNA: TGTGCCAGCAGCTTAGTGGAATTGGGTGCCAAAAACATTCAGTACTTC. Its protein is CASSLVELGAKNIQYF.

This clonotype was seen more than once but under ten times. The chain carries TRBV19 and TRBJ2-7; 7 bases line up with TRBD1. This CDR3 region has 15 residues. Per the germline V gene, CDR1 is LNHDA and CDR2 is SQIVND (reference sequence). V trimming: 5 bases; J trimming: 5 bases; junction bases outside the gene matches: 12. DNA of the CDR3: TGTGCCAGTAGTCTATCGGCGACAGGGATGGACGAGCAGTACTTC. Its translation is CASSLSATGMDEQYF. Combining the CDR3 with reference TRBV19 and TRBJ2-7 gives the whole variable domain DGGITQSPKYLFRKEGQNVTLSCEQNLNHDAMYWYRQDPGQGLRLIYYSQIVNDFQKGDIAEGYSVSREKKESFPLTVTSAQKNPTAFYLCASSLSATGMDEQYFGPGTRLTVT.

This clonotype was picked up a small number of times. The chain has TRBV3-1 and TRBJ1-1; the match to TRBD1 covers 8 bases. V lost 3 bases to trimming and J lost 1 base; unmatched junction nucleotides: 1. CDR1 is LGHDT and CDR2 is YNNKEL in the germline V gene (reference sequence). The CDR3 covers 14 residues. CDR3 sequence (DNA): TGTGCCAGCAGCCATGGGACAGGGAACACTGAAGCTTTCTTT. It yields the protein CASSHGTGNTEAFF.

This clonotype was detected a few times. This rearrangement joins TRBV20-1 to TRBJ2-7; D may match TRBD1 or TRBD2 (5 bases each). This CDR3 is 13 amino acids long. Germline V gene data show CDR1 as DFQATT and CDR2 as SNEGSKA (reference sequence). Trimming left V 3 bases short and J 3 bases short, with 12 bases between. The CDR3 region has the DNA TGCAGTGCTAGGAGGGACCTGAACTACGAGCAGTACTTC. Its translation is CSARRDLNYEQYF.

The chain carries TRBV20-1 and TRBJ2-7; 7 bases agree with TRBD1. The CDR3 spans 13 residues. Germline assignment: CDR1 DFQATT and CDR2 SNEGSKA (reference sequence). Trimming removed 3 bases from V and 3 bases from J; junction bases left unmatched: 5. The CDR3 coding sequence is TGCAGTGCTAGCGGGACAGAACACTACGAGCAGTACTTC. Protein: CSASGTEHYEQYF.

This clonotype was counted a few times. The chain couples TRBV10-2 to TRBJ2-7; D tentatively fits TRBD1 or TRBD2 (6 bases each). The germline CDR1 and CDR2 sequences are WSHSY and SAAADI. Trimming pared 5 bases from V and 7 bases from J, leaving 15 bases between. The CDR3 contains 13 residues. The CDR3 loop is CASSQEGGSEQYF. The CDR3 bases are TGCGCCAGCAGTCAAGAGGGGGGAAGTGAGCAGTACTTC.

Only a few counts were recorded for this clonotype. In DNA form, the CDR3 reads TGTGCCAGCATCGGGGTTTCGGGGGTGGCTAACTATGGCTACACCTTC. This gives the protein CASIGVSGVANYGYTF. The chain joins TRBV6-4 to TRBJ1-2, with D possibly TRBD1 on 5 matching bases. The CDR3 covers 16 residues. Germline V gives CDR1 MRHNA, CDR2 SNTAGT. V shed 7 bases and J shed 0 bases, with 18 bases lying between them.

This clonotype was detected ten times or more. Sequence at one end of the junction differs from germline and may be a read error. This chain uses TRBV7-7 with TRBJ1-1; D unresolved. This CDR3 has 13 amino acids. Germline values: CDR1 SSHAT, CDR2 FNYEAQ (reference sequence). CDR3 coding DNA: TGTGCTAGCAGCTTGAATAGCAGGTCTGAAGCTTTCTTT. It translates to CASSLNSRSEAFF.

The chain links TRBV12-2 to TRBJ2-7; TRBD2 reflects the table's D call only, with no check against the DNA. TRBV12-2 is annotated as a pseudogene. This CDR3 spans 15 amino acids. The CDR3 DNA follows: TGTGCAAGTCGCTTAGTCCAGCGAGGGCCCTACGAGCAGTACTTC. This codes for CASRLVQRGPYEQYF.

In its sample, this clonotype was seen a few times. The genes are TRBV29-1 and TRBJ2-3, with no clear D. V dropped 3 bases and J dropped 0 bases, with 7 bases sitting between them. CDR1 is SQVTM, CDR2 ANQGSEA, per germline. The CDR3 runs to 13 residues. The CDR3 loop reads CSVDSPSTDTQYF. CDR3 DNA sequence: TGCAGCGTTGACAGCCCCAGCACAGATACGCAGTATTTT.

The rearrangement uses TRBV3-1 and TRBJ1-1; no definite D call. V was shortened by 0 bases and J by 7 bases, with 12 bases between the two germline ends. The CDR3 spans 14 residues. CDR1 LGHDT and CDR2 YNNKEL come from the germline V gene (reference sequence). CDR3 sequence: CASSQDLGVGEAFF. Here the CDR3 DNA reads TGTGCCAGCAGCCAAGATTTGGGTGTGGGTGAAGCTTTCTTT.

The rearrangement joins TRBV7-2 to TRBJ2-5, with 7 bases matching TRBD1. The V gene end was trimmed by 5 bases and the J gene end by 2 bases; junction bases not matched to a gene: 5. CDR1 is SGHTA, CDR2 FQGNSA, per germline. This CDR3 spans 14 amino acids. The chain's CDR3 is CASSPDRRQETQYF. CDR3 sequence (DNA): TGTGCCAGCAGCCCGGACAGGCGACAAGAGACCCAGTACTTC.